Below, one T cell receptor (beta chain) is given with its context. This specimen comes from a study of blood T cell repertoires in COVID-19. The assay was immunoSEQ multiplex PCR, and TCRdb's table has in-frame clones only and misses some. The sample holds around 260,000 clones, roughly 90% seen once. Germline CDR1 reads KGHSH; CDR2 reads LQKENI. The germline V and J ends were trimmed by 6 bases and 4 bases, with 21 bases remaining between them. There are 16 residues in the CDR3. The sequenced material came from peripheral blood. The receptor comes from a man aged 25-40 years with active or convalescent COVID-19. The chain links TRBV18 to TRBJ1-1; D unresolved. The CDR3 DNA reads as TGTGCCAGCTCGCCCCCGGCTGGGTCGGGAATCACTGAAGCTTTCTTT. Translation gives CASSPPAGSGITEAFF. Full variable domain (missing parts from reference TRBV18 and TRBJ1-1): NAGVMQNPRHLVRRRGQEARLRCSPMKGHSHVYWYRQLPEEGLKFMVYLQKENIIDESGMPKERFSAEFPKEGPSILRIQQVVRGDSAAYFCASSPPAGSGITEAFFGQGTRLTVV.